This T cell receptor beta chain appears in the sequencing data of a study of graft-versus-host responses after intestinal transplantation. Study information: Multivisceral, liver-intestinal, or isolated intestinal grafts were transplanted into recipients. All of the recipients had induction that used anti-thymocyte globulin, then tacrolimus and steroids for two to four years. General observations from the study: Some GvH clones were seen earlier in gut or blood, suggesting intestinal origin. After transplant, early declines in HvG clones were associated with peak levels of circulating GvH clones.

Method: immunoSEQ multiplex PCR; TCRdb's copy keeps in-frame clones and lacks some. The sample includes tens of thousands of clones, more than 70% of them seen just once. With respect to this clone: The antigen remains unidentified.

This clonotype was sampled from a human donor who was the organ donor for an intestinal transplant. Sequenced material: unstimulated CD4+ T cells sorted from spleen or lymph node cells, taken before transplant.

The CDR3 spells CASERQLAYEQYF. CDR3 DNA: TGTGCCAGCGAAAGACAGCTCGCATACGAGCAGTACTTC. The chain combines TRBV6-1 with TRBJ2-7; D might be TRBD1 (5 bases). Deletions cut 8 bases from V and 4 bases from J, with 15 bases between. There are 13 residues in the CDR3. Germline assignment: CDR1 MNHNS and CDR2 SASEGT.